Below, 11 T cell receptor beta chains from the same sample are listed, as sequenced in a study of early T cells in non-severe SARS-CoV-2 infection. TCRdb fed the 5' RACE reads into MiXCR, producing one record per CDR3 protein. The table has 30,000 to 45,000 distinct CDR3 sequences, 4.5% to 7% seen once. The material was whole blood, obtained at baseline. These receptor sequences come from an adult who was a healthcare worker with PCR-confirmed SARS-CoV-2 infection or an uninfected control (not recorded which).

Ten or more counts support this clonotype. J is TRBJ1-1 and V is TRBV6-6; 9 nucleotides align to TRBD1. Germline V lookup: CDR1 MNHNY, CDR2 SVGAGI (reference sequence). The junction had 5 bases not matched to a gene; V was cut back by 5 bases and J by 10 bases. The CDR3 covers 12 residues. The CDR3 region has the DNA TGTGCCAGCAGTCTTCCGACAGGGGGAGCTTTCTTT. Protein sequence: CASSLPTGGAFF.

This clonotype has at least ten counts. The chain joins TRBV7-2 to TRBJ2-4; D is tentatively TRBD1 or TRBD2 (5 bases each). Trimming removed 5 bases at V and 3 bases at J, with 14 bases between. The CDR3 loop spans 15 amino acids. From germline, CDR1 is SGHTA and CDR2 FQGNSA. The CDR3 DNA follows: TGTGCCAGCAGCCGTCCCGGGACGTACAAAAACATTCAGTACTTC. The encoded protein is CASSRPGTYKNIQYF.

This clonotype was found many times. Its ends do not fully match the called genes, so a read error is possible. The chain recombines TRBV6-2 or TRBV6-3 with TRBJ2-7; a possible D gene is TRBD2 (6 bases). This CDR3 contains 14 residues. Germline V gene data show CDR1 as MNHEY and CDR2 as SVGEGT. Here the CDR3 DNA reads TGTGCCAGCAGTGAAAAGTGGGCGGGGACCTCGAATTTCTTC. Amino acids: CASSEKWAGTSNFF.

This clonotype was observed many times. The CDR3 DNA is TGTGCCAGCGCCGGAAGTGGGAGCAATCAGCCCCAGCATTTT. This translates into CASAGSGSNQPQHF. The chain has TRBV18 and TRBJ1-5; D is undetermined. From germline, CDR1 is KGHSH and CDR2 LQKENI. The CDR3 extends over 14 amino acids. V was pared by 8 bases and J by 1 base, with 12 bases between.

This clonotype was recorded many times. CDR3 protein: CASSLQGGPNTEAFF. As DNA, the CDR3 is TGTGCCAGCAGCTTACAGGGTGGTCCTAACACTGAAGCTTTCTTT. This rearrangement joins TRBV7-9 to TRBJ1-1; TRBD1 might be the D (5 bases). CDR1 is SEHNR and CDR2 is FQNEAQ in the germline V gene (reference sequence). V gave up 2 bases and J gave up 2 bases, with 12 bases separating them. The CDR3 spans 15 residues.

This clonotype has at least ten counts. The chain joins TRBV20-1 to TRBJ2-2, with D possibly being TRBD1 or TRBD2 (5 bases each). Trimming removed 3 bases from V and 2 bases from J, with 7 bases in between. Germline V gene data show CDR1 as DFQATT and CDR2 as SNEGSKA (reference sequence). The length of the CDR3 is 13 residues. CDR3 in DNA: TGCAGTGCTAGCGGGACCAACACCGGGGAGCTGTTTTTT. As protein: CSASGTNTGELFF.

This clonotype was seen at least ten times. Without the conserved terminal phenylalanine or tryptophan, this CDR3 likely stems from a read error. The V and J genes are TRBV7-2 and TRBJ1-5; TRBD1 is a possible D gene (5 bases). CDR1 SGHTA and CDR2 FQGNSA come from the germline V gene. CDR3 length: 16 amino acids. The germline V and J ends were trimmed by 2 bases and 6 bases, with 17 bases remaining between them. Here the CDR3 reads CASSLFSRPGGQPQHS. The CDR3 DNA sequence: TGTGCCAGCAGCTTATTCTCCAGACCGGGGGGTCAGCCCCAGCATTCT.

A few counts support this clonotype. The chain couples TRBV5-1 to TRBJ2-1, with D unresolved. This CDR3 comprises 13 residues. The germline V gene has CDR1 SGHRS and CDR2 YFSETQ. V was clipped by 2 bases and J by 6 bases, with 9 bases between them. In DNA, the CDR3 is TGCGCCAGCAGCTTTAAAAGCTTCAATGAGCAGTTCTTC. Translation: CASSFKSFNEQFF.

The rearrangement uses TRBV7-2 and TRBJ2-5; 12 bases match TRBD2. The junction had 5 bases not matched to a gene; V was cut back by 5 bases and J by 4 bases. The CDR3 totals 15 residues. CDR1 SGHTA and CDR2 FQGNSA come from the germline V gene. The chain's CDR3 is CASSPLAGGGETQYF. CDR3 nucleotide sequence: TGTGCCAGCAGCCCACTAGCGGGGGGAGGAGAGACCCAGTACTTC.

This clonotype was seen ten or more times. The chain combines TRBV29-1 with TRBJ2-1; TRBD2 aligns across 10 bases. Germline assignment: CDR1 SQVTM and CDR2 ANQGSEA. The J segment lost 12 bases and the V segment lost 7 bases, leaving 12 bases of the junction unmatched. CDR3 size: 13 residues. CDR3 sequence (DNA): TGCAGCGCCTCATCAACCCCTAGCGGGGGGCAGTTCTTC. This encodes CSASSTPSGGQFF.

At least ten counts were recorded for this clonotype. This chain connects TRBV4-3 to TRBJ2-7; a weak D match, TRBD2 (6 bases). Between the trimmed V and J ends, which lost 3 bases and 6 bases, there was a span of 18 bases. The germline V gene has CDR1 LGHNA and CDR2 YSLEER. The CDR3 runs to 15 residues. CDR3 in DNA: TGCGCCAGCAGCCAGGTGGGACTGGGCGACGGCGAGCAGTACTTC. Translated, it gives CASSQVGLGDGEQYF.